The clone carrying this TCR beta chain was seen more than once but under ten times. The data originate from a study of blood T cell repertoires in COVID-19. Profiling relied on immunoSEQ multiplex PCR, and the TCRdb table lists in-frame clones only, not all of them. The sample yields approximately 170,000 clones, 70% to 90% seen once. This CDR3 comprises 15 residues. The germline V and J ends were trimmed by 1 base and 3 bases, with 15 bases remaining between them. CDR1 and CDR2 from the germline V gene are GTSNPN and SVGIG (reference sequence). The chain has TRBV30 and TRBJ1-1, with D maybe TRBD1 (6 bases). This clonotype was obtained from a man aged 40-49 years who had recovered from COVID-19. Sequencing was done on a sample of PBMCs or T cells enriched from blood (not recorded which). CDR3 in amino acids: CAWSGRGGGYTEAFF. CDR3 DNA sequence: TGTGCCTGGAGTGGGCGGGGAGGGGGATACACTGAAGCTTTCTTT.